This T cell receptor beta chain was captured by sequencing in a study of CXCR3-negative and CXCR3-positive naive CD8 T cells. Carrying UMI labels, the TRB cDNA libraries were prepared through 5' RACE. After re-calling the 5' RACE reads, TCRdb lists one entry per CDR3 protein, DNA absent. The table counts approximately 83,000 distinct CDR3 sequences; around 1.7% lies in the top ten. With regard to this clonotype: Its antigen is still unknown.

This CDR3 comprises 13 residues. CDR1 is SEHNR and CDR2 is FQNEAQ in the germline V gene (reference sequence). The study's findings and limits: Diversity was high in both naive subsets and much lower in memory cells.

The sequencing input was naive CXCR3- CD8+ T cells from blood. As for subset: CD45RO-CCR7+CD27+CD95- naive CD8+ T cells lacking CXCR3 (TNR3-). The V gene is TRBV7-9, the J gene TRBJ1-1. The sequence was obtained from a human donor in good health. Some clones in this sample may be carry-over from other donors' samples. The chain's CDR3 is CASSLAWGTEAFF.